This T cell receptor beta chain was retrieved from a study of beta chain features in type 1 diabetes. Study observations and caveats: PCR could preferentially amplify shorter templates, alike in patients and controls. For Type 1 diabetes patients, all four CD4+ subsets carried TCRB CDR3s that were moderately but significantly shorter. Fewer insertions but more deletions were seen at VDJ junctions in type 1 diabetes patients.

Comments on this clone: Its specificity is unknown.

The V gene's germline CDR1 is SGHKS and CDR2 YYEKEE (reference sequence). V was clipped by 4 bases and J by 5 bases; unmatched bases: 6. This CDR3 comprises 16 residues. Expressed TCRB transcripts were sequenced because the isolated RNA had all been reverse transcribed beforehand. The data were produced by immunoSEQ multiplex PCR, yet TCRdb's version contains in-frame clones alone and is incomplete. The sample holds approximately 30,000 clones, 65% seen once. The clonotype comes from a woman in her twenties or thirties with type 1 diabetes. Sequenced input: Tregs from blood. V is TRBV5-5 and J is TRBJ2-5; 15 nucleotides line up with TRBD2. The CDR3 sequence: CASSRTSGRVSETQYF. Here the CDR3 DNA reads TGTGCCAGCAGCCGGACTAGCGGGAGGGTCAGCGAGACCCAGTACTTC.